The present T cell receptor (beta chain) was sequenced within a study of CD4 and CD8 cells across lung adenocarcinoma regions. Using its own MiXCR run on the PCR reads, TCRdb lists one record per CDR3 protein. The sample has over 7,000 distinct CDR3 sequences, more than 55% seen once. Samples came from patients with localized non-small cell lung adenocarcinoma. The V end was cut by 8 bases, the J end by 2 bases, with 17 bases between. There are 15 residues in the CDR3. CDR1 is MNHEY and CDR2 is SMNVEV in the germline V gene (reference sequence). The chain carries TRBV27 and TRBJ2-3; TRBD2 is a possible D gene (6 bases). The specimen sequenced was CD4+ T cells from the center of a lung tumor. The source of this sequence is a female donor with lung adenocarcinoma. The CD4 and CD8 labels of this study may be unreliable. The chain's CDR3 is CASARDFITTDTQYF. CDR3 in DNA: TGTGCCAGCGCCCGGGACTTCATAACCACAGATACGCAGTATTTT.